The clone carrying this TCR beta chain was counted only a few times. The data originate from a study of graft-versus-host responses after intestinal transplantation. There were roughly 200,000 CFSE-labeled responder cells plated together with roughly 200,000 irradiated, violet-dye-labeled stimulator cells. Once the reaction had ended, proliferating CFSE-low CD3+CD4+ and CD3+CD8+ responders were sorted. V shed 3 bases, J shed 8 bases, and the junction held 6 bases outside the gene matches. The CDR3 runs 14 residues. Germline CDR1 is MNHEY and CDR2 is SMNVEV (reference sequence). Overall study findings and caveats: Detected in recipient marrow were GvH clones, some of which were first observed in ileum or blood.

The repertoire was sequenced with immunoSEQ multiplex PCR; TCRdb's copy has only in-frame clones and lacks some. The sample holds about 23,000 clones, around 47% seen once. The gene calls are TRBV27 and TRBJ2-1, with 8 bases matching TRBD1. Source: alloreactive CD8+ T cells from a mixed lymphocyte reaction culture, taken before transplantation. Subset noted: CFSE-low proliferating T cells sorted from roughly six-day pre-transplant mixed lymphocyte reaction (GvH or HvG direction). This receptor was obtained from a human patient who was an organ donor for intestinal transplantation. The CDR3 here is CASSFMTGADEQFF. In DNA, the CDR3 is TGTGCCAGCAGTTTTATGACAGGGGCGGATGAGCAGTTCTTC.